The sequence of this T cell receptor beta chain was determined in a study of beta chain features in type 1 diabetes. This clone has more than one count but fewer than ten. Expressed TCRB transcripts were sequenced because the isolated RNA had all been reverse transcribed beforehand. Sequencing was performed with immunoSEQ multiplex PCR; in TCRdb, only in-frame clones are kept and a portion is missing. The sample holds hundreds of thousands of clones, roughly 8% seen once. From germline, CDR1 is MNHNS and CDR2 SASEGT. The CDR3 extends over 15 amino acids. V was shortened by 1 base and J by 0 bases, with 10 bases between the two germline ends.

The genes are TRBV6-1 and TRBJ2-7; D ambiguous. The sequenced material came from central memory CD4+ T cells from blood. The receptor comes from a woman younger than 30 in good health. The CDR3 DNA follows: TGTGCCAGCAGTGAAGTTGGTCTTGCCTCCTACGAGCAGTACTTC. Its translation is CASSEVGLASYEQYF.